This TCR beta chain was recovered during a study of blood T cells in healthy people across ages. Study results and limitations: Long-lived and aged donors differed, with more naive CD4+ cells and higher diversity in the long-lived.

Researchers report isolating at least 6 million PBMCs per sample. This clonotype has a count of ten or more. Antigen: not known. The germline V gene encodes CDR1 ENHRY and CDR2 SYGVKD. This CDR3 is built from 14 residues. V gave up 10 bases and J gave up 2 bases; unmatched junction bases: 6. A second PCR, run for roughly 7 to 12 cycles, used a sample-barcoded 5' primer plus a J-beta primer mix. From the 5' RACE reads, TCRdb called clonotypes with MiXCR, one entry per CDR3 protein. Of over 300,000 distinct CDR3 sequences listed, about half were seen once; the top ten hold under 60%. The clonotype was recovered from a man aged 55 to 70 in good health. The sequencing input was blood. This chain links TRBV10-3 with TRBJ2-7, with TRBD2 identical over 12 bases. CDR3 amino acids: CATRTSGVTYEQYF. CDR3 sequence (DNA): TGTGCCACCCGGACTAGCGGGGTCACCTACGAGCAGTACTTC.